This T cell receptor (beta chain) is from a study of T cells in Graves' hyperthyroidism and ophthalmopathy. The CDR3 regions of TCR beta were amplified from RNA transcripts. Primed by the HTBI set, a first-round RT-PCR was run on the TCR CDR3. TCRdb re-analysed the multiplex PCR reads in MiXCR, keeping a single row per CDR3 protein. Of around 350,000 distinct CDR3 sequences listed, about 17% were seen once; the top ten hold roughly a third. Overall study findings and caveats: By a 13 V-J model, ophthalmopathy was set apart from stable hyperthyroidism.

V lost 6 bases and J lost 6, with 21 bases in between. The CDR3 is made up of 16 amino acids. Germline V gives CDR1 MDHEN, CDR2 SYDVKM. This clonotype appeared many times. The antigen is unknown. Patients aged 18 to 65 had newly diagnosed hyperthyroidism lasting under 2 months. Sequences were obtained from blood. The chain combines TRBV28 with TRBJ1-5; D is possibly TRBD1 (6 bases). This clonotype was obtained from a woman in her twenties or thirties with Graves' hyperthyroidism that later progressed to Graves' ophthalmopathy. This chain's CDR3 is CASSHLTLGGPQPQHF. CDR3 coding DNA: TGTGCCAGCAGCCATCTTACCCTAGGGGGGCCTCAGCCCCAGCATTTT.